This T cell receptor beta chain came from a study of cytomegalovirus exposure and HLA in healthy donors. Study-wide results and limits: The study flagged some 170 TCR beta chains as cytomegalovirus-associated. Rare TCR sequences dominated, though some public TCRs recurred in many donors. Confirmation in vitro established that a few CMV-associated chains were specific for CMV antigens.

The CDR3 totals 15 residues. CDR1 MDHEN and CDR2 SYDVKM come from the germline V gene. Between the trimmed V and J ends, which lost 1 base and 7 bases, there was a span of 16 bases. TCRdb keeps only in-frame clones here, not all; method: immunoSEQ multiplex PCR. Of tens of thousands of clones listed, approximately 85% are singletons. Separation from the roughly 670-subject first cohort characterized the roughly 120-subject validation cohort, to which the donors belonged. This clone was recorded a few times. The antigen is not known. V and J are TRBV28 and TRBJ2-5; D is perhaps TRBD1 (5 bases). Sample: PBMCs. The clonotype comes from a woman aged 25 to 45 in good health and CMV-seronegative. This CDR3 is CASSLSSGRQGTQYF. The CDR3, as DNA: TGTGCCAGCAGTTTATCTTCCGGCCGTCAGGGGACCCAGTACTTC.